The subject of this entry is one TCR beta chain. The source of the sample is a study of shared clonotypes between healthy human individuals. Only in-frame clones appear in the TCRdb table, and some are missing; sequencing was by immunoSEQ multiplex PCR. Counted here are around 600,000 clones, around 97% occurring once; the ten biggest clones make up 0.057%. Trimming cost V 0 bases and J 6 bases; bases outside gene matches: 6. Germline V gene sequence: CDR1 SGHRS, CDR2 YFSETQ. This CDR3 has 16 residues. Sequencing was performed on naive CD4+ T cells sorted from blood. Subset given: CD45RA+ positively selected. The chain links TRBV5-1 to TRBJ2-1; 10 nucleotides align to TRBD2. The receptor comes from a woman aged 25 to 39 in good health. The CDR3 DNA is TGCGCCAGCAGCTTGGATTTAGCGGGAGGATTCAATGAGCAGTTCTTC. Its protein is CASSLDLAGGFNEQFF.